The 14 T cell receptor beta chains below come from one sample, sequenced in a study of T cell responses to AZD1222 COVID-19 vaccine. Clones were sequenced by immunoSEQ multiplex PCR, and TCRdb holds only the in-frame ones, with some missing. This table has approximately 190,000 clones, roughly 91% appearing once. Sequenced material: peripheral blood, taken on day 0 of AZD1222 vaccination. These receptors were obtained from an adult in good health.

This rearrangement joins TRBV5-6 to TRBJ1-5; D is uncertain. The CDR3 extends over 15 amino acids. Trimming stripped 4 bases from V and 7 bases from J, with 18 bases between. Germline V gene lookup returns CDR1 SGHDT and CDR2 YYEEEE. The CDR3 loop reads CASSRRSWRDQPQHF. The CDR3 bases are TGTGCCAGCAGCCGTCGATCGTGGCGAGACCAGCCCCAGCATTTT.

This clone was observed once. CDR3 DNA sequence: TGTGCCAGCAGCTCGGGACACCAGTATTACGAGCAGTACTTC. This gives the protein CASSSGHQYYEQYF. The chain is built from TRBV7-2 and TRBJ2-7; possible D gene TRBD1, 6 bases. Trimming cost V 4 bases and J 4 bases, with 14 bases left between them. CDR1 and CDR2 (germline): SGHTA, FQGNSA. This CDR3 has 14 residues.

The rearrangement joins TRBV29-1 to TRBJ1-1, with 9 nucleotides matching TRBD1. CDR3 length: 12 amino acids. The junction had 5 bases not matched to a gene; V was cut back by 7 bases and J by 5 bases. The germline gives CDR1 SQVTM, CDR2 ANQGSEA. In nucleotides, the CDR3 is TGCAGCGGAATACAGGGGGCTACTGAAGCTTTCTTT. As protein: CSGIQGATEAFF.

The chain carries TRBV9 and TRBJ2-7, with 8 positions matching TRBD1. This CDR3 region has 15 residues. Germline values: CDR1 SGDLS, CDR2 YYNGEE. The ends lost 0 bases at V and 2 bases at J; junction bases unmatched: 4. In nucleotides, the CDR3 is TGTGCCAGCAGCGTAGCGACAGGGGACGCCTACGAGCAGTACTTC. It encodes CASSVATGDAYEQYF.

The rearrangement uses TRBV24-1 and TRBJ2-3, with D possibly matching TRBD2 (6 bases). Germline V gene lookup returns CDR1 KGHDR and CDR2 SFDVKD. The CDR3 is made up of 14 amino acids. The V end was cut by 5 bases, the J end by 6 bases, with 14 bases between. CDR3 region: CATSVGGDPDTQYF. CDR3 nucleotide sequence: TGTGCCACCAGTGTCGGGGGAGACCCGGATACGCAGTATTTT.

This chain uses TRBV12-3 or TRBV12-4 with TRBJ1-6; D unclear. V was pared by 4 bases and J by 7 bases, with 2 bases between. The CDR3 runs 11 residues. The CDR3 is CASSWNSPLHF. Here the CDR3 DNA reads TGTGCCAGCAGTTGGAATTCACCCCTCCACTTT.

V and J are TRBV24-1 and TRBJ2-2; possibly TRBD2 for D (6 bases). This CDR3 spans 18 amino acids. The germline CDR1 and CDR2 sequences are KGHDR and SFDVKD. V was pared by 4 bases and J by 6 bases, with 23 bases between. CDR3 loop: CATSDHLTGWDSAGELFF. In DNA, the CDR3 is TGTGCCACCAGTGACCATCTCACCGGGTGGGACTCCGCCGGGGAGCTGTTTTTT.

The V and J genes are TRBV9 and TRBJ1-1, with TRBD1 identical over 7 bases. CDR1 SGDLS and CDR2 YYNGEE come from the germline V gene. V shed 4 bases, J shed 5 bases, and the junction held 8 bases outside the gene matches. The CDR3 length is 14 residues. The CDR3 coding sequence is TGTGCCAGCAGCCCCCGACAGGGAAAGACTGAAGCTTTCTTT. Its translation is CASSPRQGKTEAFF.

The gene calls are TRBV28 and TRBJ2-7; no definite D call. This CDR3 spans 12 amino acids. Germline CDR1 is MDHEN and CDR2 is SYDVKM. Trimming took 3 bases from V and 3 from J, leaving 6 bases between them. CDR3 sequence: CASSFQNYEQYF. DNA for the CDR3: TGTGCCAGCAGTTTTCAGAACTACGAGCAGTACTTC.

The chain carries TRBV18 and TRBJ1-1, with 10 bases matching TRBD1. V was clipped by 6 bases and J by 4 bases; unmatched bases: 5. The CDR3 spans 14 residues. Germline values: CDR1 KGHSH, CDR2 LQKENI. The CDR3 region has the DNA TGTGCCAGCTCCACCGGGACAGGGGTCACTGAAGCTTTCTTT. This translates into CASSTGTGVTEAFF.

The V call is TRBV5-1, the J call TRBJ2-1; either TRBD1 or TRBD2 may fit D (5 bases each). The V end lost 3 bases, the J end lost 9 bases, and 19 bases lay between the germline ends. This CDR3 contains 15 residues. Germline CDR1 SGHRS, CDR2 YFSETQ. In nucleotides, the CDR3 is TGCGCCAGCAGCTCAGAGGGGTGGGGTAGAGGTGAGCAGTTCTTC. It is translated as CASSSEGWGRGEQFF.

The CDR3 DNA follows: TGTGCCAGCAGCTTGGGACTAGCGGGAACTATACAAGAGACCCAGTACTTC. Protein product: CASSLGLAGTIQETQYF. The chain couples TRBV7-6 to TRBJ2-5; TRBD2 matches at 13 bases. The V gene end was trimmed by 3 bases and the J gene end by 2 bases; junction bases not matched to a gene: 6. There are 17 residues in the CDR3. Germline V gene lookup returns CDR1 SGHVS and CDR2 FNYEAQ.

The CDR3 protein is CASSQYRTSGVSGELFF. In nucleotides, the CDR3 is TGTGCCAGCAGCCAATATCGGACTAGCGGGGTGTCCGGGGAGCTGTTTTTT. The chain joins TRBV4-2 to TRBJ2-2; 12 nucleotides line up with TRBD2. Germline V gene sequence: CDR1 LGHNA, CDR2 YNFKEQ. The CDR3 extends over 17 amino acids. Losses at the gene ends were 2 bases for V and 6 bases for J; bases not matched to a gene: 7.

V gene TRBV19 combines with J gene TRBJ2-7, with D possibly being TRBD1 (6 bases). The V end lost 6 bases, the J end lost 4 bases, and 22 bases lay between the germline ends. From germline, CDR1 is LNHDA and CDR2 SQIVND (reference sequence). The CDR3 has 16 amino acids. Here the CDR3 DNA reads TGTGCCAGTAGGTTCCGTGCTGTGGACAGTCAATACGAGCAGTACTTC. This gives the protein CASRFRAVDSQYEQYF.